This T cell receptor beta chain was observed in a study of technical replicates of blood from several donors. The CDR3 covers 13 residues. Deletions cut 1 base from V and 6 bases from J, with 9 bases between. The germline CDR1 and CDR2 sequences are SGHTA and FQGTGA. This clone has just a few counts. Clones were sequenced by immunoSEQ multiplex PCR, and TCRdb holds only the in-frame ones, with some missing. The table lists about 88,000 clones, approximately 90% of them singletons. Sequenced input: T cells isolated from PBMCs. The V call is TRBV7-3, the J call TRBJ1-1; no firm D call. The sequence came from a human donor in good health. The CDR3 sequence: CASSLIAQSEAFF. The CDR3, as DNA: TGTGCCAGCAGCTTAATAGCCCAGTCTGAAGCTTTCTTT.